The clone carrying this T cell receptor (beta chain) was observed a few times. The source of the sample is a study of T cells after yellow fever vaccination. There are 14 residues in the CDR3. V was trimmed by 8 bases and J by 7 bases, leaving 18 bases between them. A single record per CDR3 protein comes from TCRdb applying MiXCR to the 5' RACE reads. The table lists 150,000 to 200,000 distinct CDR3 sequences, 11% of them singletons. The V and J genes are TRBV12-3 or TRBV12-4 and TRBJ2-1; maybe TRBD2 (6 bases). Material: CD8+ T cells sorted from PBMCs, obtained 15 days after the yellow fever booster vaccination. The source of this sequence is a man between 18 and 35 years old who received the YFV17D yellow fever vaccine. The chain's CDR3 is CASLGLAYTNEQFF. The CDR3 DNA reads as TGTGCCAGCCTGGGGCTAGCGTATACGAATGAGCAGTTCTTC.